This T cell receptor beta chain was retrieved from a study of CD8 T cells in ankylosing spondylitis. Germline V gives CDR1 MGHDK, CDR2 SYGVNS. The CDR3 sequence is 16 residues long. V was pared by 3 bases and J by 4 bases, with 5 bases of the junction left unmatched. Quantitative 5'-RACE with molecular barcodes generated TCR beta libraries. MiXCR, run by TCRdb on the 5' RACE reads, gives a single entry per CDR3 protein. The profile shows some 220,000 distinct CDR3 sequences, about 7% of them singletons. Study-wide results and limits: A motif in TCR beta, a set of 8 or 9 highly homologous variants, appeared characteristic of ankylosing spondylitis blood. Disease-associated clonotypes exhibited CD8+ identity and were relatively infrequent in peripheral blood. The clones that were linked to disease were reported to be significantly enriched in matched synovial fluid samples from ankylosing spondylitis patients. Before this, some motif variants had been reported in reactive arthritis synovial fluid and blood.

This clonotype was seen many times. The antigen is undetermined. The chain carries TRBV25-1 and TRBJ2-3, with 12 bases aligning to TRBD2. The sample taken for sequencing was blood, either unsorted or a sorted T cell fraction (not recorded which). This TCR was sampled from a male donor with ankylosing spondylitis. CDR3 region: CASSDGLAGGADTQYF. CDR3 in DNA: TGTGCCAGCAGTGATGGGCTAGCGGGAGGGGCAGATACGCAGTATTTT.